The clone carrying this T cell receptor beta chain was seen a handful of times. Its antigen is as yet unknown. The sample originates from a study of early T cells in non-severe SARS-CoV-2 infection. Overall study: Chains were not paired, and sequencing was done on bulk RNA from unsorted whole blood.

Study findings and constraints: Missing private and CD4 specificities, VDJdb matching favored anti-spike CD8 responses.

V lost 5 bases and J lost 1, with 11 bases in between. The CDR3 runs 14 residues. CDR1 MDHEN and CDR2 SYDVKM come from the germline V gene. Unique molecular identifiers were affixed to single, distinct cDNA molecules. Via MiXCR, TCRdb re-called the 5' RACE reads, giving one row per CDR3 protein. The table shows around 52,000 distinct CDR3 sequences, with around 13% occurring only once. This sequence joins TRBV28 and TRBJ2-5; D is possibly TRBD1 or TRBD2 (5 bases each). Source material: whole blood. This clonotype originated in an adult who was a healthcare worker with PCR-confirmed SARS-CoV-2 infection or an uninfected control (not recorded which). The CDR3 DNA sequence: TGTGCCAGCAGTACTCCGGGGCCCCAAGAGACCCAGTACTTC. Translation gives CASSTPGPQETQYF.